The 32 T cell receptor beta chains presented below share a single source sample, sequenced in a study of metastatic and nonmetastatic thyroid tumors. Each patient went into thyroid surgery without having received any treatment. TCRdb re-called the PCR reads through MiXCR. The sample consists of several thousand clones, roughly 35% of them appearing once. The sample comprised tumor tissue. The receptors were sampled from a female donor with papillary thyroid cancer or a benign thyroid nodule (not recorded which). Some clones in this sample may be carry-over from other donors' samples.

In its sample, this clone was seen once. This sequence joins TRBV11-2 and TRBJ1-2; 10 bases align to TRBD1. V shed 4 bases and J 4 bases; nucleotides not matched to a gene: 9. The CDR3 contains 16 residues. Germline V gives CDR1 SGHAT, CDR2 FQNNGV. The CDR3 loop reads CASSSSTGGAFYGYTF. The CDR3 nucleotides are TGTGCCAGCAGCTCATCGACAGGGGGCGCGTTCTATGGCTACACCTTC. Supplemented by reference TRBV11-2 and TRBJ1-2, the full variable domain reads EAGVAQSPRYKIIEKRQSVAFWCNPISGHATLYWYQQILGQGPKLLIQFQNNGVVDDSQLPKDRFSAERLKGVDSTLKIQPAKLEDSAVYLCASSSSTGGAFYGYTFGSGTRLTVV.

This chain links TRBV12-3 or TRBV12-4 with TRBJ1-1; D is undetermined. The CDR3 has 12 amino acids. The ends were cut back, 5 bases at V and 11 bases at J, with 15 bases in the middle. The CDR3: CASSPQDHGAFF. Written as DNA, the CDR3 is TGTGCCAGCAGTCCGCAGGACCACGGGGCTTTCTTT.

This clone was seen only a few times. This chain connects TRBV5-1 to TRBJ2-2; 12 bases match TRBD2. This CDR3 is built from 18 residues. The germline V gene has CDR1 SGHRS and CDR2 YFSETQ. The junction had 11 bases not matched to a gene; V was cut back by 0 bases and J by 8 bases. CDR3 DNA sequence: TGCGCCAGCAGCTTGGGCGCTGGACTAGCGGGACTTTCTGGGGAGCTGTTTTTT. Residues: CASSLGAGLAGLSGELFF.

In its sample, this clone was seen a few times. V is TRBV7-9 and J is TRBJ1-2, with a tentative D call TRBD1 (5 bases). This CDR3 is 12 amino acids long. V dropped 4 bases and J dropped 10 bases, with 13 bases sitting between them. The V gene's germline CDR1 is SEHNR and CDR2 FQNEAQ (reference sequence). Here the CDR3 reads CASSYWHRHYTF. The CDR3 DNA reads TGTGCCAGCAGCTACTGGCACAGGCACTACACCTTC. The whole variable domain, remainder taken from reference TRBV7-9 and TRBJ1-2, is DTGVSQNPRHKITKRGQNVTFRCDPISEHNRLYWYRQTLGQGPEFLTYFQNEAQLEKSRLLSDRFSAERPKGSFSTLEIQRTEQGDSAMYLCASSYWHRHYTFGSGTRLTVV.

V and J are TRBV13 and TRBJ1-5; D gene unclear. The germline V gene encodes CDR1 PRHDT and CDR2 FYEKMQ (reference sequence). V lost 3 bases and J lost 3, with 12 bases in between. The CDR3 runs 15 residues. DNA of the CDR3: TGTGCCAGCAGCTTCGGCAGGCGCCTCAATCAGCCCCAGCATTTT. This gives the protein CASSFGRRLNQPQHF. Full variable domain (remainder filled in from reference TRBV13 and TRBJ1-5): AAGVIQSPRHLIKEKRETATLKCYPIPRHDTVYWYQQGPGQDPQFLISFYEKMQSDKGSIPDRFSAQQFSDYHSELNMSSLELGDSALYFCASSFGRRLNQPQHFGDGTRLSIL.

CDR3 sequence reads: CASGTGDHNEQFF. The DNA of the CDR3 is TGTGCCAGCGGGACAGGGGACCACAATGAGCAGTTCTTC. V usage is TRBV12-3 or TRBV12-4 and J usage is TRBJ2-1; TRBD1 matches 10 bases. V was clipped by 8 bases and J by 5 bases; unmatched bases: 3. The CDR3 is 13 amino acids.

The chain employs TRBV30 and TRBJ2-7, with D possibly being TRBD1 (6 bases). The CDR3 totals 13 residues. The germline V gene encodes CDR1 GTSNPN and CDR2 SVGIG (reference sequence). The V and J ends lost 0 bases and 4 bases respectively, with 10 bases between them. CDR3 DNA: TGTGCCTGGAGTGTAACAGGGTGGTACGAGCAGTACTTC. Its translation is CAWSVTGWYEQYF. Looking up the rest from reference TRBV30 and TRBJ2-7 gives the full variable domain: SQTIHQWPATLVQPVGSPLSLECTVEGTSNPNLYWYRQAAGRGLQLLFYSVGIGQISSEVPQNLSASRPQDRQFILSSKKLLLSDSGFYLCAWSVTGWYEQYFGPGTRLTVT.

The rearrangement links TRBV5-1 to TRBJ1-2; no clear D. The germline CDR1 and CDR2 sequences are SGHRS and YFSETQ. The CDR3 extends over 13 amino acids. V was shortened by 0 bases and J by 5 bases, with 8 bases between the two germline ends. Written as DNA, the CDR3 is TGCGCCAGCAGCTTGGACAGAAATTATGGCTACACCTTC. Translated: CASSLDRNYGYTF.

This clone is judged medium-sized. The CDR3 reads CSARDRAGGRQTQYF. CDR3 DNA sequence: TGCAGTGCTAGAGATCGGGCGGGGGGGCGTCAGACCCAGTACTTC. The chain employs TRBV20-1 and TRBJ2-5, with 9 nucleotides matching TRBD2. Germline trimming cut 0 bases from V and 6 bases from J; bases unmatched to any gene: 8. The CDR3 is 15 residues long. Germline values: CDR1 DFQATT, CDR2 SNEGSKA (reference sequence).

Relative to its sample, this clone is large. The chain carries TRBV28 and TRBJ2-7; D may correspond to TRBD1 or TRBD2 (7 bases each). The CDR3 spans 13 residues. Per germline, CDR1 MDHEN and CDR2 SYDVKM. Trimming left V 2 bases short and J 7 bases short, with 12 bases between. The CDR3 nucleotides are TGTGCCAGCAGTTTAGGGACAGCGGGGGAGCAGTACTTC. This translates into CASSLGTAGEQYF.

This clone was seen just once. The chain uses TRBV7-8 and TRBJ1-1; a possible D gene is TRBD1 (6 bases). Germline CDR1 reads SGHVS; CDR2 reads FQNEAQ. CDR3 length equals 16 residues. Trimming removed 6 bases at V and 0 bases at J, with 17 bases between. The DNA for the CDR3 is TGTGCCAGCAGTCCGGGGGCAGGGGTTATGAACACTGAAGCTTTCTTT. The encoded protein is CASSPGAGVMNTEAFF. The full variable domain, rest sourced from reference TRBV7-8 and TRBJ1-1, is GAGVSQSPRYKVAKRGQDVALRCDPISGHVSLFWYQQALGQGPEFLTYFQNEAQLDKSGLPSDRFFAERPEGSVSTLKIQRTQQEDSAVYLCASSPGAGVMNTEAFFGQGTRLTVV.

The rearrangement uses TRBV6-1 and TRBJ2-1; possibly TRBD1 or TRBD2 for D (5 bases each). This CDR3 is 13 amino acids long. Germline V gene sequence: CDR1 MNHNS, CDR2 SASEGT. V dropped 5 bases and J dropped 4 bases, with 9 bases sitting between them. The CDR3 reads CASSRGEYNEQFF. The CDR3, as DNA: TGTGCCAGCAGTCGAGGGGAGTACAATGAGCAGTTCTTC.

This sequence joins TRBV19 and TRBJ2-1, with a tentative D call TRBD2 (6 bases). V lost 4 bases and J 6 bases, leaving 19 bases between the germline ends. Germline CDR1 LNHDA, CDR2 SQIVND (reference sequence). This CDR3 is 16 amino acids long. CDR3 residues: CASSNRGLSPSNEQFF. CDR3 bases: TGTGCCAGTAGTAACCGGGGACTTAGCCCCAGCAATGAGCAGTTCTTC.

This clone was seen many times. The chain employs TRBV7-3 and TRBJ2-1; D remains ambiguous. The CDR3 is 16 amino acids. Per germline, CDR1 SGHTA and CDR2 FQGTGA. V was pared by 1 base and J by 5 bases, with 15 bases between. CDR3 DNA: TGTGCCAGCAGCTTAAGGCCCCCTGACACTGACAATGAGCAGTTCTTC. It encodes CASSLRPPDTDNEQFF.

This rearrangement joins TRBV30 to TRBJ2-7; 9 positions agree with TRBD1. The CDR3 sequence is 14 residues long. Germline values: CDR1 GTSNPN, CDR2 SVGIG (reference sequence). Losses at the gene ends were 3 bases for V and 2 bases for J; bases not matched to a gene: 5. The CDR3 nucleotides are TGTGCCTGGAGCGGGACAGGGTCAGCCTACGAGCAGTACTTC. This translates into CAWSGTGSAYEQYF.

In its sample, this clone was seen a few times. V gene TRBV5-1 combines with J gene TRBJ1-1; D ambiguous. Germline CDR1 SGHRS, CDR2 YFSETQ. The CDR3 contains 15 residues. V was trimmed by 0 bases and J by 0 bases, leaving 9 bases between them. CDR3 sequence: CASSLGGTMNTEAFF. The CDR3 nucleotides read TGCGCCAGCAGCTTGGGGGGAACTATGAACACTGAAGCTTTCTTT.

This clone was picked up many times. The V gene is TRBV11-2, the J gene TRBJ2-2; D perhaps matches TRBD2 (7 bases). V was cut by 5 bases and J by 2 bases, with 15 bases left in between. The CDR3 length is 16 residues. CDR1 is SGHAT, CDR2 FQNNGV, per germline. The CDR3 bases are TGTGCCAGCAGCCCTCAAGGGGGGGTAAACACCGGGGAGCTGTTTTTT. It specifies CASSPQGGVNTGELFF. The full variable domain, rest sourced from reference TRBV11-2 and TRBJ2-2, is EAGVAQSPRYKIIEKRQSVAFWCNPISGHATLYWYQQILGQGPKLLIQFQNNGVVDDSQLPKDRFSAERLKGVDSTLKIQPAKLEDSAVYLCASSPQGGVNTGELFFGEGSRLTVL.

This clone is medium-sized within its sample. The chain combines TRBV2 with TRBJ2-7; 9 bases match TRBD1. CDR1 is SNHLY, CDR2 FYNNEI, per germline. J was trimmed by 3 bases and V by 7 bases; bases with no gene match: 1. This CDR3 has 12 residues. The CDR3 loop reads CASTTGGYEQYF. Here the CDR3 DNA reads TGTGCCAGCACGACAGGGGGCTACGAGCAGTACTTC. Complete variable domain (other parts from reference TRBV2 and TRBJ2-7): EPEVTQTPSHQVTQMGQEVILRCVPISNHLYFYWYRQILGQKVEFLVSFYNNEISEKSEIFDDQFSVERPDGSNFTLKIRSTKLEDSAMYFCASTTGGYEQYFGPGTRLTVT.

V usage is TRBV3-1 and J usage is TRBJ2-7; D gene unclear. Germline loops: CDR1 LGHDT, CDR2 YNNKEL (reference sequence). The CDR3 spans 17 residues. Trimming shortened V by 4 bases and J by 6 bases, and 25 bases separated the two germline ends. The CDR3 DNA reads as TGTGCCAGCAGCCCCATAGGGATTACCAGCAGCGTGGGCGAGCAGTACTTC. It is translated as CASSPIGITSSVGEQYF.

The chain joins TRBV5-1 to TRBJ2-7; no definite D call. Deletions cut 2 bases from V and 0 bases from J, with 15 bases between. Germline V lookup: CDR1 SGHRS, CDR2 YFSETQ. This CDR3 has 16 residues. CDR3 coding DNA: TGCGCCAGCAGCTTTTCCCCGCGCGAGCCCTCCTACGAGCAGTACTTC. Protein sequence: CASSFSPREPSYEQYF.

The CDR3 region is CASSLVGELAKETQYF. DNA for the CDR3: TGTGCCAGCAGTTTGGTGGGGGAGCTGGCCAAAGAGACCCAGTACTTC. The chain combines TRBV6-1 with TRBJ2-5; the D gene could be TRBD1 or TRBD2 (5 bases each). V was pared by 5 bases and J by 3 bases, with 19 bases between. Germline loops: CDR1 MNHNS, CDR2 SASEGT. CDR3 length: 16 amino acids.

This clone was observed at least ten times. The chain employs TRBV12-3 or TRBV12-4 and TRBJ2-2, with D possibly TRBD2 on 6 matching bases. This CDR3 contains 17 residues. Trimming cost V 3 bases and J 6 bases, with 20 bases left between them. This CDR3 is CASSFGSRGGVPGELFF. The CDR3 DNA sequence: TGTGCCAGCAGTTTTGGGTCGAGGGGAGGAGTCCCCGGGGAGCTGTTTTTT.

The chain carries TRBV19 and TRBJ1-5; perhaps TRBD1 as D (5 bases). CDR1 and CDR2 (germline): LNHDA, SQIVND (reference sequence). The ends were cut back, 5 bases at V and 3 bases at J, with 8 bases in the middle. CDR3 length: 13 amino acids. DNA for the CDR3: TGTGCCAGTAGTCTGGGACTCAATCAGCCCCAGCATTTT. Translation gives CASSLGLNQPQHF.

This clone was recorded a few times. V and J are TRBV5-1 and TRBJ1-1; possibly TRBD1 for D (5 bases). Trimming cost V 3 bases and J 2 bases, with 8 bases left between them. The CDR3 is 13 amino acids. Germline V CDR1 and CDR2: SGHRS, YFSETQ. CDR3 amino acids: CASSWDGNTEAFF. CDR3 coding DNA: TGCGCCAGCAGCTGGGACGGTAACACTGAAGCTTTCTTT. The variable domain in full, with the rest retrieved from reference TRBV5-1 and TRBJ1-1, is KAGVTQTPRYLIKTRGQQVTLSCSPISGHRSVSWYQQTPGQGLQFLFEYFSETQRNKGNFPGRFSGRQFSNSRSEMNVSTLELGDSALYLCASSWDGNTEAFFGQGTRLTVV.

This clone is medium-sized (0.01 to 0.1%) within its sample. CDR3: CASSTTGGPNTEAFF. DNA of the CDR3: TGTGCCAGTAGTACTACAGGGGGCCCGAACACTGAAGCTTTCTTT. The chain recombines TRBV19 with TRBJ1-1, with 9 positions matching TRBD1. Per the germline V gene, CDR1 is LNHDA and CDR2 is SQIVND (reference sequence). Trimming removed 4 bases from V and 1 base from J; junction bases left unmatched: 4. The CDR3 contains 15 residues.

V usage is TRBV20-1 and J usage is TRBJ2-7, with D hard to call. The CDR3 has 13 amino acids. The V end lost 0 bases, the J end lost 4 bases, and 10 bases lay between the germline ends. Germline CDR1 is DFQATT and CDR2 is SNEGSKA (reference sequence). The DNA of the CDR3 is TGCAGTGCTAGAGATCCGCCCGAGTACGAGCAGTACTTC. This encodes CSARDPPEYEQYF.

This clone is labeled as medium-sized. The CDR3 sequence: CASSLAPSGANVLTF. In DNA form, the CDR3 reads TGTGCCAGCAGCTTAGCCCCATCTGGGGCCAACGTCCTGACTTTC. V is TRBV7-2 and J is TRBJ2-6; D is unresolved. The CDR3 is 15 residues long. The germline CDR1 and CDR2 sequences are SGHTA and FQGNSA. Trimming removed 0 bases from V and 1 base from J, with 4 bases in between.

The DNA for the CDR3 is TGCAGCGGTACGGGGACTAGAGGGAACATTGTAAACAATGAGCAGTTCTTC. It specifies CSGTGTRGNIVNNEQFF. The genes are TRBV20-1 and TRBJ2-1; 8 positions match TRBD2. CDR3 length: 17 amino acids. Per germline, CDR1 DFQATT and CDR2 SNEGSKA (reference sequence).

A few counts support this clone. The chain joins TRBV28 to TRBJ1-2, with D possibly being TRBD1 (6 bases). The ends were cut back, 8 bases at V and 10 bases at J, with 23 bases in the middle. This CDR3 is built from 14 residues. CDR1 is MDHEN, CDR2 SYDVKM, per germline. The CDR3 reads CASVRLQGGRVYTF. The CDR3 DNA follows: TGTGCCAGCGTGAGACTACAGGGAGGTCGTGTCTACACCTTC.

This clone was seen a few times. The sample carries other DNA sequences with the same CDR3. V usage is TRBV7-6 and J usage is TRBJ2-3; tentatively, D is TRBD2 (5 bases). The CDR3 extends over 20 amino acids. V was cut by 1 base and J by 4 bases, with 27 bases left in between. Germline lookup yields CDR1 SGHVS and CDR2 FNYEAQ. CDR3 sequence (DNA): TGTGCCAGCAGCTTAGGGCCGCTTGGTATGACCAGCGGTGGGTCAGATACGCAGTATTTT. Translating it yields CASSLGPLGMTSGGSDTQYF.

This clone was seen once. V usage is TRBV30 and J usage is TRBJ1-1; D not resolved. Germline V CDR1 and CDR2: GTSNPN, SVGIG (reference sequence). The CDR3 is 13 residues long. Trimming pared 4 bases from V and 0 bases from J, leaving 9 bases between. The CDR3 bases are TGTGCCTGGATGGTGCTAATGAACACTGAAGCTTTCTTT. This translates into CAWMVLMNTEAFF.

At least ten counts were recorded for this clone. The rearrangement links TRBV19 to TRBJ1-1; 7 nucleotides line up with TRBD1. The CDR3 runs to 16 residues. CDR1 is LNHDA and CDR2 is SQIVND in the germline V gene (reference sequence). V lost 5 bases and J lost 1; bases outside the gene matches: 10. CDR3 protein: CASSANRRGTNTEAFF. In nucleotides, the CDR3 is TGTGCCAGTAGTGCGAACCGCAGGGGGACGAACACTGAAGCTTTCTTT.